The 16 T cell receptor beta chains below come from one sample, sequenced in a study of blood T cells in healthy people across ages. With a J-beta primer mix and a sample-barcoded 5' primer, a second PCR ran about 6 to 11 cycles. TCRdb re-derived calls from the 5' RACE reads in MiXCR, one entry per CDR3 protein. The sample records around 900,000 distinct CDR3 sequences, less than 35% being singletons. The sequenced sample was blood. Receptors were obtained from a woman of 80 years or more in good health.

This clonotype has a count of ten or more. This rearrangement joins TRBV6-1 to TRBJ2-5, with no clear D. There are 17 residues in the CDR3. The germline gives CDR1 MNHNS, CDR2 SASEGT. Trimming shortened V by 0 bases and J by 1 base, and 15 bases separated the two germline ends. The CDR3 reads CASSEAWGRAGQETQYF. The DNA of the CDR3 is TGTGCCAGCAGTGAAGCTTGGGGAAGGGCAGGCCAAGAGACCCAGTACTTC.

This clonotype was recorded many times. The genes are TRBV2 and TRBJ2-3; 14 bases are a match to TRBD2. Per germline, CDR1 SNHLY and CDR2 FYNNEI. J gave up 4 bases and V 5 bases, and 5 bases lay outside the gene matches. There are 16 residues in the CDR3. Here the CDR3 reads CASSMTSGGASDTQYF. As DNA, the CDR3 is TGTGCCAGCAGTATGACTAGCGGGGGGGCATCAGATACGCAGTATTTT.

This clonotype occurred a few times. V and J are TRBV28 and TRBJ2-4, with D unclear. Matching the DNA end better, TRBJ2-7 makes the J call doubtful. This CDR3 is 14 amino acids long. CDR1 is MDHEN and CDR2 is SYDVKM in the germline V gene. This CDR3 is CASSLYHEGGEQYF. CDR3 DNA sequence: TGTGCCAGCAGTTTATACCACGAAGGTGGCGAGCAGTACTTC.

This clonotype was recorded at least ten times. The chain recombines TRBV6-2 or TRBV6-3 with TRBJ2-5, with 9 nucleotides matching TRBD1. The junction had 12 bases not matched to a gene; V was cut back by 3 bases and J by 4 bases. The CDR3 spans 17 residues. CDR1 is MNHEY and CDR2 is SVGEGT in the germline V gene. The CDR3 region is CASSYPGQGVLRETQYF. CDR3 in DNA: TGTGCCAGCAGTTATCCGGGACAGGGTGTGTTACGAGAGACCCAGTACTTC.

This clonotype was recorded only once. An end of the junction does not agree with germline; a read error may underlie this. The genes are TRBV28 and TRBJ2-5, with D unresolved. The CDR3 runs to 14 residues. In germline, CDR1 is MDHEN, CDR2 SYDVKM. The CDR3 region has the DNA TGTGCCGGCAGTTTAACGACTTACCAAGAGACCCAGTACTTC. Its protein is CAGSLTTYQETQYF.

This clonotype was counted at least ten times. V is TRBV18 and J is TRBJ2-5, with D tentatively TRBD1 or TRBD2 (6 bases each). CDR1 and CDR2 (germline): KGHSH, LQKENI. Trimming removed 4 bases at V and 5 bases at J, with 11 bases between. The CDR3 length is 13 residues. This CDR3 is CASSQQGGETQYF. CDR3 DNA sequence: TGTGCCAGCTCACAACAGGGAGGCGAGACCCAGTACTTC.

This clonotype has at least ten counts. The chain employs TRBV12-3 or TRBV12-4 and TRBJ1-1; D not resolved. The V end was cut by 3 bases, the J end by 4 bases, with 6 bases between. The CDR3 consists of 12 residues. The CDR3 spells CASSLDFTEAFF. The CDR3 coding sequence is TGTGCCAGCAGTTTGGACTTCACTGAAGCTTTCTTT.

The V and J genes are TRBV15 and TRBJ2-3; D possibly corresponds to TRBD1 (5 bases). CDR3 length: 14 residues. From germline, CDR1 is LNHNV and CDR2 YYDKDF (reference sequence). Trimming stripped 3 bases from V and 4 bases from J, with 11 bases between. CDR3: CATSSQGIPDTQYF. For the CDR3, the DNA is TGTGCCACCAGCAGCCAGGGTATTCCAGATACGCAGTATTTT.

A few counts support this clonotype. The V call is TRBV9, the J call TRBJ2-1, with D possibly called TRBD1 or TRBD2 (5 bases each). The CDR3 has 16 residues. Trimming left V 0 bases short and J 3 bases short, with 13 bases between. The V gene's germline CDR1 is SGDLS and CDR2 YYNGEE. This CDR3 reads CASSVVGDGNYNEQFF. The CDR3 DNA reads as TGTGCCAGCAGCGTAGTGGGGGATGGAAACTACAATGAGCAGTTCTTC.

This clonotype has only a few counts. The chain carries TRBV10-3 and TRBJ2-5, with TRBD2 as a possible D gene (6 bases). From germline, CDR1 is ENHRY and CDR2 SYGVKD. The CDR3 runs 14 residues. Trimming pared 6 bases from V and 7 bases from J, leaving 18 bases between. CDR3 in DNA: TGTGCCATCAGGGAAGGGGAGGCGGGTGCGACCCAGTACTTC. Translated: CAIREGEAGATQYF.

This clonotype showed up many times. This chain joins TRBV6-5 and TRBJ1-2; D uncertain. The germline CDR1 and CDR2 sequences are MNHEY and SVGAGI. V lost 2 bases and J lost 0, with 10 bases in between. CDR3 length equals 15 residues. The CDR3 coding sequence is TGTGCCAGCAGTTACGGACGGTGGACTAACTATGGCTACACCTTC. As protein: CASSYGRWTNYGYTF.

This clonotype came up many times. The chain recombines TRBV4-1 with TRBJ2-1; D is ambiguous. V dropped 4 bases and J dropped 5 bases, with 9 bases sitting between them. CDR1 MGHRA and CDR2 YSYEKL come from the germline V gene. The CDR3 consists of 13 residues. CDR3 bases: TGCGCCAGCAGCCCCTACTGGAACAATGAGCAGTTCTTC. Translation: CASSPYWNNEQFF.

This clonotype was detected ten times or more. The chain has TRBV15 and TRBJ2-5; tentatively, D is TRBD1 or TRBD2 (5 bases each). The CDR3 covers 16 residues. The V gene lost 2 bases and the J gene lost 3 bases, with 16 bases spanning the gap. Germline CDR1 LNHNV, CDR2 YYDKDF (reference sequence). The CDR3 spells CATSRPRGVQEETQYF. CDR3 nucleotides: TGTGCCACCAGCAGACCAAGGGGAGTCCAGGAAGAGACCCAGTACTTC.

A single count supports this clonotype. A clone one base away is much larger, so this may be a read error. The V and J genes are TRBV4-3 and TRBJ2-1; TRBD2 aligns across 7 bases. V lost 4 bases, J lost 7 bases, and 10 bases stayed unmatched. In germline, CDR1 is LGHNA, CDR2 YSLEER. The CDR3 loop spans 15 amino acids. Here the CDR3 DNA reads TGCGCCAGCAGCCCCCAGGGAGGGCCGACGAATGAGCAGTTCTTC. This codes for CASSPQGGPTNEQFF.

This clonotype was seen more than once but under ten times. The J gene is TRBJ2-3, the V gene TRBV7-8, with TRBD2 identical over 11 bases. The germline gives CDR1 SGHVS, CDR2 FQNEAQ. The V gene end was trimmed by 5 bases and the J gene end by 7 bases; junction bases not matched to a gene: 8. CDR3 length: 15 amino acids. This CDR3 reads CASSVSGGAVNTQYF. The DNA for the CDR3 is TGTGCCAGCAGCGTTAGCGGGGGGGCCGTAAATACGCAGTATTTT.

Regarding this clonotype: This may come from a read error, since a much larger clone is one base off. The chain recombines TRBV24-1 with TRBJ2-7; 7 bases map to TRBD1. There are 14 residues in the CDR3. The germline gives CDR1 KGHDR, CDR2 SFDVKD. V gave up 5 bases and J gave up 7 bases; unmatched junction bases: 10. The CDR3 nucleotides are TGTGCCACCAGTGGAACACAGGGGTTGAATGAGCAGTACTTC. Protein product: CATSGTQGLNEQYF.